A selection of T cell receptor beta chains follows, all from one sample in a study of CD4+ T cells in melanoma. Assay: immunoSEQ multiplex PCR; the TCRdb copy retains only in-frame clones and omits some. Of over 130,000 clones in the sample, about 90% were seen once. The receptors here all came from a human donor with melanoma. Each CDR3 is given with its conserved first and last residue. D genes are given only for firm matches. Not every row has a clone size; where given, it reads once, few, many or a size class.

TRBD1,-,TRBJ1-2,TRBV5-1,CASSLPGQGITF,TGCGCCAGCTCTCTTCCGGGACAGGGAATCACCTTC
TRBD1,-,TRBJ2-5,TRBV6-6,CASRINRGETQYF,TGTGCCAGCAGGATAAACAGGGGGGAGACCCAGTACTTC
-,-,TRBJ2-1,TRBV11-3,CASSSRNSQGRQFF,TGTGCCAGCAGCTCCAGAAACTCACAGGGTCGGCAGTTCTTC
-,-,TRBJ2-1,TRBV27,CASSPDGLSYNEQFF,TGTGCCAGCAGTCCCGACGGACTCTCCTACAATGAGCAGTTCTTC
TRBD1,-,TRBJ2-7,TRBV6-1,CASSPDRGAYEQYF,TGTGCCAGCAGTCCAGACAGGGGAGCTTACGAGCAGTACTTC
-,once,TRBJ2-7,TRBV5-4,CASSPASGSYEQYF,TGTGCCAGCAGCCCGGCCTCAGGGTCCTACGAGCAGTACTTC
-,-,TRBJ1-1,TRBV5-1,CASSLAEGQWAFF,TGCGCCAGCAGCTTGGCCGAGGGGCAGTGGGCTTTCTTT
-,-,TRBJ2-3,TRBV25-1,CASSEYWKTSTDTQYF,TGTGCCAGCAGTGAATATTGGAAAACTAGCACAGATACGCAGTATTTT
-,-,TRBJ2-2,TRBV2,CASSETSGGELFF,TGTGCCAGCAGTGAAACCTCGGGCGGGGAGCTGTTTTTT
-,once,TRBJ2-7,TRBV9,CASSPKLLSYEQYF,TGTGCCAGCAGCCCGAAGTTACTCTCCTACGAGCAGTACTTC
TRBD1,-,TRBJ2-3,TRBV5-1,CASSLGRQGKSSTDTQYF,TGCGCCAGCAGCTTGGGGAGACAGGGCAAATCTAGCACAGATACGCAGTATTTT
-,-,TRBJ2-1,TRBV9,CASSVAGDPYNEQFF,TGTGCCAGCAGCGTAGCGGGGGACCCCTACAATGAGCAGTTCTTC
-,-,TRBJ1-3,TRBV7-2,CASSLTGSSGNTIYF,TGTGCCAGCAGCTTGACAGGTAGCTCTGGAAACACCATATATTTT
TRBD1,-,TRBJ1-1,TRBV6-1,CASSYGQGMNTEAFF,TGTGCCAGCAGCTATGGACAGGGAATGAACACTGAAGCTTTCTTT
TRBD1,-,TRBJ2-7,TRBV27,CASSLRGQGPYEQYF,TGTGCCAGCAGTTTGCGGGGACAGGGACCCTACGAGCAGTACTTC
TRBD1,-,TRBJ2-5,TRBV18,CASSHSTGAQETQYF,TGTGCCAGCTCACACTCAACAGGGGCTCAAGAGACCCAGTACTTC
TRBD1,-,TRBJ1-5,TRBV19,CASRTTGAGNQPQHF,TGTGCCAGTAGAACTACAGGGGCGGGAAATCAGCCCCAGCATTTT
-,-,TRBJ1-6,TRBV6-5,CASSYEGMNNSPLHF,TGTGCCAGCAGTTACGAGGGGATGAATAATTCACCCCTCCACTTT
-,-,TRBJ2-2,TRBV6-6,CASTREGLETGELFF,TGTGCCAGCACCCGCGAGGGATTGGAGACCGGGGAGCTGTTTTTT
-,-,TRBJ1-4,TRBV4-1,CASSASGRPNEKLFF,TGCGCCAGCAGCGCCAGCGGGCGACCTAATGAAAAACTGTTTTTT
-,-,TRBJ2-3,TRBV29-1,CSVDGGADTQYF,TGCAGCGTTGACGGAGGGGCAGATACGCAGTATTTT
-,-,TRBJ1-4,TRBV7-9,CASSLSRAWAEKLFF,TGTGCCAGCAGCTTAAGCCGGGCATGGGCTGAAAAACTGTTTTTT
TRBD2,-,TRBJ2-1,TRBV7-8,CASSFLLAGGDEQFF,TGTGCCAGCAGCTTTTTACTAGCGGGGGGCGATGAGCAGTTCTTC
-,-,TRBJ1-5,TRBV6-5,CASRPIDRKQPQHF,TGTGCCAGCAGACCTATTGACAGGAAACAGCCCCAGCATTTT
-,-,TRBJ1-5,TRBV29-1,CSVAKGWNQPQHF,TGCAGCGTTGCGAAGGGTTGGAATCAGCCCCAGCATTTT
-,-,TRBJ2-6,TRBV27,CASSLRVSGANVLTF,TGTGCCAGCAGTTTACGGGTCTCTGGGGCCAACGTCCTGACTTTC
-,-,TRBJ1-2,TRBV6-5,CASSFTGRDGYTF,TGTGCCAGCAGTTTTACAGGGAGAGATGGCTACACCTTC
-,-,TRBJ1-5,TRBV25-1,CASSERGLCNQPQHF,TGTGCCAGCAGTGAGCGGGGATTGTGCAATCAGCCCCAGCATTTT
-,-,TRBJ2-2,TRBV5-1,CASNPRGPTGELFF,TGCGCCAGCAATCCTCGGGGACCCACCGGGGAGCTGTTTTTT
TRBD2,-,TRBJ2-5,TRBV4-2,CASSPGTSSLGDQETQYF,TGTGCCAGCAGCCCTGGGACTAGCTCGCTCGGAGACCAAGAGACCCAGTACTTC
TRBD1,-,TRBJ1-1,TRBV18,CASSPTTGDTEAFF,TGTGCCAGCTCACCCACGACAGGGGACACTGAAGCTTTCTTT
TRBD1,-,TRBJ1-4,TRBV9,CASSVRTGTDEKLFF,TGTGCCAGCAGCGTTAGGACAGGAACGGATGAAAAACTGTTTTTT
-,few,TRBJ2-3,TRBV5-1,CASSLSSLSTDTQYF,TGCGCCAGCAGCTTGTCGTCACTAAGCACAGATACGCAGTATTTT
-,-,TRBJ2-3,TRBV5-4,CASRQRGFDTQYF,TGTGCCAGCAGACAACGGGGTTTTGATACGCAGTATTTT
TRBD1,few,TRBJ2-2,TRBV19,CASSADRVANTGELFF,TGTGCCAGTAGTGCCGACAGGGTCGCGAACACCGGGGAGCTGTTTTTT
-,-,TRBJ2-3,TRBV6-5,CASSYSDGSWDTQYF,TGTGCCAGCAGTTACTCGGACGGGTCTTGGGATACGCAGTATTTT
-,once,TRBJ1-1,TRBV5-1,CASRQGRTEAFF,TGCGCCAGCAGACAGGGTCGGACTGAAGCTTTCTTT
-,-,TRBJ1-6,TRBV6-4,CASTRLPGRQDSPLHF,TGTGCCAGCACCAGATTGCCGGGACGGCAAGATTCACCCCTCCACTTT
-,-,TRBJ1-1,TRBV6-1,CASSEVGGGSTEAFF,TGTGCCAGCAGTGAAGTGGGCGGGGGGAGTACTGAAGCTTTCTTT
-,-,TRBJ1-2,TRBV15,CATSRNGKRNYGYTF,TGTGCCACCAGCAGAAATGGGAAGCGAAACTATGGCTACACCTTC
TRBD1,-,TRBJ1-1,TRBV27,CASLGGAVNTEAFF,TGTGCCAGCCTAGGGGGCGCAGTGAACACTGAAGCTTTCTTT
-,-,TRBJ2-3,TRBV2,CASSVTDTQYF,TGTGCCAGCAGCGTAACAGATACGCAGTATTTT
-,once,TRBJ2-2,TRBV5-1,CASSLENVNTGELFF,TGCGCCAGCAGCTTGGAGAATGTGAACACCGGGGAGCTGTTTTTT
TRBD1,-,TRBJ2-2,TRBV10-3,CAITDRVNTGELFF,TGTGCCATCACGGACAGGGTGAACACCGGGGAGCTGTTTTTT
TRBD1,-,TRBJ2-5,TRBV18,CASSSPLTGFGETQYF,TGTGCCAGCTCATCGCCTTTGACAGGGTTTGGAGAGACCCAGTACTTC
TRBD1,-,TRBJ1-6,TRBV4-1,CASSPRDRAGGPLHF,TGCGCCAGCAGCCCACGGGACAGGGCGGGGGGACCCCTCCACTTT
TRBD1,-,TRBJ2-7,TRBV7-8,CASSRDRKDEQYF,TGTGCCAGCAGCAGGGACAGGAAGGACGAGCAGTACTTC
-,-,TRBJ2-6,TRBV11-2,CASSSSPSSVSGANVLTF,TGTGCCAGCAGCTCCTCACCCAGTTCCGTCTCTGGGGCCAACGTCCTGACTTTC
-,-,TRBJ1-6,TRBV6-1,CASSDEGGSPLHF,TGTGCCAGCAGTGACGAAGGTGGTTCACCCCTCCACTTT
TRBD2,-,TRBJ2-5,TRBV29-1,CSVDGGGARETQYF,TGCAGCGTTGACGGCGGGGGGGCCCGGGAGACCCAGTACTTC
-,-,TRBJ2-6,TRBV4-1,CASRTVAGSRSGANVLTF,TGCGCCAGCAGGACCGTAGCAGGGTCCCGCTCTGGGGCCAACGTCCTGACTTTC
-,once,TRBJ1-2,TRBV5-1,CASSGGAEGYGYTF,TGCGCCAGCAGCGGAGGCGCCGAGGGCTATGGCTACACCTTC
-,-,TRBJ2-6,TRBV2,CASKSGSGANVLTF,TGTGCCAGCAAGAGCGGCTCTGGGGCCAACGTCCTGACTTTC
-,-,TRBJ1-1,TRBV29-1,CSANRWGPTEAFF,TGCAGCGCCAACCGATGGGGGCCGACTGAAGCTTTCTTT
TRBD1,-,TRBJ1-2,TRBV5-8,CASSLLGQVRYGYTF,TGTGCCAGCAGCTTGTTGGGACAGGTTCGCTATGGCTACACCTTC